Shown below are 28 T cell receptor beta chains from a single sample sequenced in a study of blood T cell repertoires in COVID-19. Libraries were prepared by immunoSEQ multiplex PCR; TCRdb keeps only in-frame clonotypes and omits some of them. The sample has 150,000 to 200,000 clones; approximately 92% are singletons. Sequenced sample: PBMCs or T cells enriched from blood (not recorded which). These receptors were obtained from a woman in her forties with acute COVID-19.

The chain joins TRBV23-1 to TRBJ1-5; a possible D gene is TRBD1 (5 bases). TRBV23-1 belongs to the ORF category, with a function that is uncertain. V lost 11 bases, J lost 4 bases, and 36 bases lay in between. CDR3 length equals 20 residues. The CDR3 nucleotides are TGCGCCCCCACCAGGGCTAACATTGCTCCCGAAAACTACTATAATCAGCCCCAGCATTTT. Amino acid sequence: CAPTRANIAPENYYNQPQHF.

CDR3: CASSYSPGRVSSYNEQFF. CDR3 bases: TGTGCCAGCAGTTATTCTCCCGGGAGGGTAAGCTCCTACAATGAGCAGTTCTTC. The rearrangement links TRBV6-2 or TRBV6-3 to TRBJ2-1; the match to TRBD2 covers 8 bases. CDR1 is MNHEY, CDR2 SVGEGT, per germline. V lost 3 bases to trimming and J lost 0 bases; unmatched junction nucleotides: 10. This CDR3 has 18 amino acids.

This clone appeared once. The chain combines TRBV7-2 with TRBJ2-7; D is undetermined. From germline, CDR1 is SGHTA and CDR2 FQGNSA. V was pared by 1 base and J by 2 bases, with 9 bases between. This CDR3 has 14 amino acids. The CDR3 here is CASSLEQVAYEQYF. The CDR3, as DNA: TGTGCCAGCAGCTTAGAGCAGGTAGCCTACGAGCAGTACTTC.

This chain links TRBV18 with TRBJ2-5, with 14 nucleotides matching TRBD2. Per the germline V gene, CDR1 is KGHSH and CDR2 is LQKENI. This CDR3 has 16 residues. V shed 5 bases, J shed 3 bases, and the junction held 5 bases outside the gene matches. The CDR3 DNA follows: TGTGCCAGCTCAACGGGACTAGCGGGGGTGAAAGAGACCCAGTACTTC. As protein: CASSTGLAGVKETQYF.

The chain couples TRBV18 to TRBJ2-3; possible D gene TRBD1, 5 bases. This CDR3 is built from 15 residues. V was cut by 4 bases and J by 2 bases, with 13 bases left in between. The germline V gene encodes CDR1 KGHSH and CDR2 LQKENI. The CDR3 DNA follows: TGTGCCAGCTCACAGGGTGCAGGGCTCACAGATACGCAGTATTTT. Translation: CASSQGAGLTDTQYF.

The V gene is TRBV11-2, the J gene TRBJ2-3; 8 positions match TRBD1. Germline CDR1 reads SGHAT; CDR2 reads FQNNGV. There are 15 residues in the CDR3. Unmatched junction bases numbered 7, after V lost 5 bases and J lost 3 bases. The CDR3 loop is CASSPWTGITDTQYF. CDR3 sequence (DNA): TGTGCCAGCAGCCCGTGGACAGGGATAACAGATACGCAGTATTTT.

The chain joins TRBV6-6 to TRBJ1-2; 9 nucleotides line up with TRBD1. V lost 1 base to trimming and J lost 5 bases; unmatched junction nucleotides: 8. CDR1 MNHNY and CDR2 SVGAGI come from the germline V gene (reference sequence). This CDR3 spans 16 amino acids. CDR3 sequence: CASSYYNRDRVYGYTF. The CDR3 nucleotides read TGTGCCAGCAGTTACTATAACCGGGACAGGGTATATGGCTACACCTTC.

The chain recombines TRBV6-2 or TRBV6-3 with TRBJ2-7; 11 bases agree with TRBD2. The V gene's germline CDR1 is MNHEY and CDR2 SVGEGT. CDR3 length: 16 residues. J lost 2 bases, V lost 5 bases, and 8 bases had no gene match. The CDR3 spells CASSPATSGRPYEQYF. For the CDR3, the DNA is TGTGCCAGCAGTCCCGCCACTAGCGGGAGACCCTACGAGCAGTACTTC.

This sequence joins TRBV25-1 and TRBJ1-2; no firm D call. CDR3 length: 14 amino acids. CDR1 is MGHDK and CDR2 is SYGVNS in the germline V gene. Trimming took off 3 bases at V and 6 bases at J, with 14 bases between the two ends. Written as DNA, the CDR3 is TGTGCCAGCAGTGACCGACCGGGTCCCGATGGCTACACCTTC. It specifies CASSDRPGPDGYTF.

V and J are TRBV6-6 and TRBJ2-6; 12 bases are a match to TRBD1. Germline-derived CDR1 and CDR2 are MNHNY and SVGAGI (reference sequence). The V segment lost 6 bases and the J segment 2 bases; nucleotides outside the gene matches: 2. The length of the CDR3 is 16 residues. The CDR3 DNA sequence: TGTGCCAGCAGCCGGGACAGGGGGCCTGGGGCCAACGTCCTGACTTTC. This sequence encodes CASSRDRGPGANVLTF.

The CDR3 nucleotides are TGTGCCAGCAGTGTCGGGGTGGACACTGAAGCTTTCTTT. Residues: CASSVGVDTEAFF. The V and J genes are TRBV2 and TRBJ1-1; no clear D gene. Germline V gives CDR1 SNHLY, CDR2 FYNNEI. V lost 4 bases and J 3 bases, leaving 9 bases between the germline ends. The CDR3 loop spans 13 amino acids. The variable domain in full, with the rest retrieved from reference TRBV2 and TRBJ1-1, is EPEVTQTPSHQVTQMGQEVILRCVPISNHLYFYWYRQILGQKVEFLVSFYNNEISEKSEIFDDQFSVERPDGSNFTLKIRSTKLEDSAMYFCASSVGVDTEAFFGQGTRLTVV.

In DNA form, the CDR3 reads TGTGCCAGCACCGAGGCGGGACCGTGCCAAGAGACCCAGTACTTC. It is translated as CASTEAGPCQETQYF. The J gene is TRBJ2-5, the V gene TRBV28, with D possibly TRBD2 on 6 matching bases. The CDR3 consists of 15 residues. The V and J ends lost 7 bases and 1 base respectively, with 16 bases between them. Germline CDR1 and CDR2: MDHEN and SYDVKM.

V usage is TRBV12-5 and J usage is TRBJ2-7; 8 bases are a match to TRBD1. Losses at the gene ends were 0 bases for V and 0 bases for J; bases not matched to a gene: 7. Germline values: CDR1 LGHNT, CDR2 FRNRAP. The CDR3 sequence is 17 residues long. CDR3 bases: TGTGCTAGTGGTTTGGTACTGACAGGGGCGGACTCCTACGAGCAGTACTTC. Its protein product is CASGLVLTGADSYEQYF.

The chain has TRBV5-1 and TRBJ1-1; no definite D call. Trimming removed 0 bases from V and 0 bases from J, with 15 bases in between. This CDR3 has 17 residues. Germline V gives CDR1 SGHRS, CDR2 YFSETQ. The CDR3 coding sequence is TGCGCCAGCAGCTTGGGGGCAGGATCCCTGATGAACACTGAAGCTTTCTTT. This encodes CASSLGAGSLMNTEAFF.

This clone was counted a single time. The chain links TRBV4-2 to TRBJ2-5; D remains unclear. The CDR3 runs 13 residues. V gave up 0 bases and J gave up 5 bases, with 7 bases separating them. From germline, CDR1 is LGHNA and CDR2 YNFKEQ. CDR3 bases: TGTGCCAGCAGCCAAGACCTACGGGAGACCCAGTACTTC. Translating gives CASSQDLRETQYF.

This sequence joins TRBV28 and TRBJ1-6; 7 positions match TRBD1. J was trimmed by 6 bases and V by 6 bases; bases with no gene match: 2. In germline, CDR1 is MDHEN, CDR2 SYDVKM. The CDR3 contains 13 residues. CDR3 bases: TGTGCCAGCAGGACAGGGTTTAATTCACCCCTCCACTTT. Amino acids: CASRTGFNSPLHF.

The chain uses TRBV29-1 and TRBJ2-3, with TRBD1 identical over 11 bases. Per germline, CDR1 SQVTM and CDR2 ANQGSEA. The CDR3 loop spans 14 amino acids. V shed 4 bases and J 5 bases; nucleotides not matched to a gene: 5. CDR3 in amino acids: CSVAGTGGLDTQYF. CDR3 bases: TGCAGCGTTGCCGGGACAGGGGGATTAGATACGCAGTATTTT.

V usage is TRBV2 and J usage is TRBJ1-5; 8 nucleotides agree with TRBD1. CDR1 is SNHLY and CDR2 is FYNNEI in the germline V gene. CDR3 size: 15 residues. V was clipped by 4 bases and J by 3 bases; unmatched bases: 5. CDR3: CASSVGQGDNQPQHF. CDR3 coding DNA: TGTGCCAGCAGTGTTGGACAGGGCGACAATCAGCCCCAGCATTTT.

This chain uses TRBV5-6 with TRBJ1-1; D not resolved. The V gene lost 4 bases and the J gene lost 4 bases, with 14 bases spanning the gap. The CDR3 covers 14 residues. CDR1 and CDR2 from the germline V gene are SGHDT and YYEEEE. CDR3 coding DNA: TGTGCCAGCAGCGAGGGCCCCCGCAGCACTGAAGCTTTCTTT. The encoded protein is CASSEGPRSTEAFF.

CDR3 protein: CASSPGQESEAFF. The DNA of the CDR3 is TGTGCCAGCAGCCCTGGACAGGAAAGCGAAGCTTTCTTT. V and J are TRBV11-3 and TRBJ1-1; 7 bases are shared with TRBD1. The V gene's germline CDR1 is SGHNT and CDR2 YENEEA. There are 13 residues in the CDR3. Losses at the gene ends were 5 bases for V and 8 bases for J; bases not matched to a gene: 8.

The chain carries TRBV4-1 and TRBJ2-7; unclear D gene. Germline-derived CDR1 and CDR2 are MGHRA and YSYEKL. The CDR3 is made up of 16 amino acids. The germline V and J ends were trimmed by 0 bases and 0 bases, with 12 bases remaining between them. The DNA for the CDR3 is TGCGCCAGCAGCCAAGAGTCCAGGTTCCCCTCCTACGAGCAGTACTTC. Residues: CASSQESRFPSYEQYF.

The chain recombines TRBV2 with TRBJ1-1; D not resolved. V was pared by 6 bases and J by 0 bases, with 8 bases between. There are 13 residues in the CDR3. In germline, CDR1 is SNHLY, CDR2 FYNNEI. CDR3: CASREVMNTEAFF. CDR3 nucleotides: TGTGCCAGCAGGGAGGTAATGAACACTGAAGCTTTCTTT.

V usage is TRBV29-1 and J usage is TRBJ1-2; tentative D call: TRBD1 (5 bases). The CDR3 is 12 amino acids. Germline CDR1 SQVTM, CDR2 ANQGSEA. V was clipped by 5 bases and J by 7 bases, with 14 bases between them. CDR3 nucleotide sequence: TGCAGCGTTACAGGAGGGAAGAGTGGCTACACCTTC. Protein: CSVTGGKSGYTF.

This chain joins TRBV18 and TRBJ2-2; D uncertain. CDR1 is KGHSH and CDR2 is LQKENI in the germline V gene. This CDR3 has 15 residues. The V and J ends lost 2 bases and 3 bases respectively, with 10 bases between them. CDR3 sequence: CASSPSQVHTGELFF. The CDR3 DNA is TGTGCCAGCTCACCAAGCCAGGTACACACCGGGGAGCTGTTTTTT. The entire variable domain, with the rest obtained from reference TRBV18 and TRBJ2-2, is as follows: NAGVMQNPRHLVRRRGQEARLRCSPMKGHSHVYWYRQLPEEGLKFMVYLQKENIIDESGMPKERFSAEFPKEGPSILRIQQVVRGDSAAYFCASSPSQVHTGELFFGEGSRLTVL.

This clone appeared once. The genes are TRBV7-9 and TRBJ2-7; no firm D call. The germline gives CDR1 SEHNR, CDR2 FQNEAQ (reference sequence). The V gene lost 2 bases and the J gene lost 6 bases, with 17 bases spanning the gap. The CDR3 covers 15 residues. The CDR3 bases are TGTGCCAGCAGCTTAAAGACTCTACCTGGCTCCGAGCAGTACTTC. Its protein is CASSLKTLPGSEQYF.

For this clone: One end of the junction varies from germline; a read error may be responsible. This chain uses TRBV9 with TRBJ1-4; tentative D call: TRBD1 (6 bases). Looked up from germline, CDR1 is SGDLS and CDR2 is YYNGEE. The CDR3 runs to 15 residues. The CDR3 here is CASSVEGTTNEKLFF. In DNA form, the CDR3 reads TGTGCCAGCAGCGTAGAAGGGACAACAAATGAAAAACTGTTTTTT.

The V and J genes are TRBV14 and TRBJ2-1, with D tentatively TRBD2 (5 bases). CDR3 size: 18 residues. CDR1 is SGHDN, CDR2 FVKESK, per germline. V was cut by 2 bases and J by 0 bases, with 17 bases left in between. The CDR3, as DNA: TGTGCCAGCAGCCAAAGGGTCGAGCGGCGGAGCTCCTACAATGAGCAGTTCTTC. It encodes CASSQRVERRSSYNEQFF.

J is TRBJ2-2 and V is TRBV2; 9 positions match TRBD1. The V and J ends lost 5 bases and 7 bases, in that order; junction bases with no gene match: 8. The CDR3 loop spans 15 amino acids. CDR1 is SNHLY, CDR2 FYNNEI, per germline. CDR3 coding DNA: TGTGCCAGCAGTTGGAGACAGGGGGATATCGGGGAGCTGTTTTTT. Translation gives CASSWRQGDIGELFF.